Reported below is one TCR beta chain. The antigen remains unidentified. Every isolated RNA sample was fully reverse transcribed, so sequencing captured expressed TCRB transcripts. Profiling relied on immunoSEQ multiplex PCR, and the TCRdb table lists in-frame clones only, not all of them. The data hold more than 120,000 clones, with roughly 10% observed a single time. The CDR3 has 14 residues. Deletions cut 9 bases from V and 2 bases from J, with 14 bases between. Germline CDR1 and CDR2: LNHDA and SQIVND (reference sequence). The sample belongs to a study of beta chain features in type 1 diabetes. General study results and limits: TCRB rearrangement may or may not be influenced by HLA type; here this remained unresolved.

The sequencing sample was made of naive CD4+ T cells from blood. V is TRBV19 and J is TRBJ1-5; D unclear. The sequence came from a young man in good health. The CDR3 spells CASEGGGGNQPQHF. CDR3 DNA sequence: TGTGCCAGCGAGGGCGGTGGTGGCAATCAGCCCCAGCATTTT.